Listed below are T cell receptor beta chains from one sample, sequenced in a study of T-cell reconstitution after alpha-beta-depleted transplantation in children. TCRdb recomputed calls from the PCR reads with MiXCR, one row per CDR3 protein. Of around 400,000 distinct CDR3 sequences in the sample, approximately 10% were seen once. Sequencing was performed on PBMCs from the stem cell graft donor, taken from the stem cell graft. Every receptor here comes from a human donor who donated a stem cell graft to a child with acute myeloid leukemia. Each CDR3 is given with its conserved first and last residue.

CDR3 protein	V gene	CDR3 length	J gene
CASSSGTGGMASYEQYF	TRBV5-1	17	TRBJ2-7
CSASAPGQAPMRLYEQYF	TRBV20-1	18	TRBJ2-7
CASTGGGTPNTGELFF	TRBV6-1	16	TRBJ2-2
CSARPTSSYEQYF	TRBV20-1	13	TRBJ2-7
CASSLEGGGRGALWEETQYF	TRBV11-2	20	TRBJ2-5
CASSSGGSGSSYNEQFF	TRBV6-5	17	TRBJ2-1
CSVGPQDNEQFF	TRBV29-1	12	TRBJ2-1
CSAREPGLYNSPLHF	TRBV20-1	15	TRBJ1-6
CASSQGVGLAGAGPHNEQFF	TRBV4-2	20	TRBJ2-1
CSVREGNTNQPQHF	TRBV29-1	14	TRBJ1-5
CASSSPGSGGKKNIQYF	TRBV5-1	17	TRBJ2-4
CSALGRAGNQETQYF	TRBV20-1	15	TRBJ2-5
CASSFGGTTVHGYTF	TRBV7-3	15	TRBJ1-2
CSVLSGTGGLETQYF	TRBV29-1	15	TRBJ2-5
CSVEGLAEWGPDTQYF	TRBV29-1	16	TRBJ2-3
CASSLNLLSGRPGETQYF	TRBV5-1	18	TRBJ2-5
CASSLELGGAGMQPQHF	TRBV12-3/TRBV12-4	17	TRBJ1-5
CASSPNSGRGEETQYF	TRBV7-3	16	TRBJ2-5
CASTATGEADTQYF	TRBV4-1	14	TRBJ2-3
CASSPVAGKGSTDTQYF	TRBV18	17	TRBJ2-3
CATSEAGGRTDTQYF	TRBV24-1	15	TRBJ2-3
CASSRQELNSPLHF	TRBV14	14	TRBJ1-6
CASSLVASGRQLEQYF	TRBV7-2	16	TRBJ2-7
CSVELMDRPRATQYF	TRBV29-1	15	TRBJ2-5
CASSLVLGEQFF	TRBV5-1	12	TRBJ2-1
CASSKEGAPYEQYF	TRBV21-1	14	TRBJ2-7
CAISESIRAAETQYF	TRBV10-3	15	TRBJ2-5
CASSQGVVEQETQYF	TRBV5-1	15	TRBJ2-5
CASSVGTGGFNEQFF	TRBV9	15	TRBJ2-1
CSVGREGYTGELFF	TRBV29-1	14	TRBJ2-2
CSAIPGISYEQYF	TRBV20-1	13	TRBJ2-7
CSAKDRIGDEKLFF	TRBV20-1	14	TRBJ1-4
CASSQDRWGGFQETQYF	TRBV4-2	17	TRBJ2-5
CASSTGQGALGNTIYF	TRBV2	16	TRBJ1-3
CSANSGRKETQYF	TRBV20-1	13	TRBJ2-5
CASSLVPGDTQYF	TRBV5-1	13	TRBJ2-3
CSVAGLAGLLTDTQYF	TRBV29-1	16	TRBJ2-3
CASNDRATNEKLFF	TRBV6-2/TRBV6-3	14	TRBJ1-4
CSARVTGRNSNQPQHF	TRBV20-1	16	TRBJ1-5
CSASVTGREGQPQHF	TRBV20-1	15	TRBJ1-5
CASRRGTSGGQEQFF	TRBV5-1	15	TRBJ2-1
CASSLGQINTEAFF	TRBV11-2	14	TRBJ1-1
CASSFRGRFAGELFF	TRBV5-4	15	TRBJ2-2
CASGTGLNAFF	TRBV27	11	TRBJ1-1
CASSRDRAKTQYF	TRBV12-3/TRBV12-4	13	TRBJ2-5
CASSPGGPGDTIYF	TRBV7-9	14	TRBJ1-3
CSARPTGMDLSYEQYF	TRBV20-1	16	TRBJ2-7
CASSRVAQTDTQYF	TRBV5-1	14	TRBJ2-3
CSARDGNSGSFGEQYF	TRBV20-1	16	TRBJ2-7
CASSVVNLAGSEQFF	TRBV9	15	TRBJ2-1
CAWNLASRGDTQYF	TRBV30	14	TRBJ2-3
CASSPQGLQSSYNEQFF	TRBV3-1	17	TRBJ2-1
CASSPQARGVSGANVLTF	TRBV7-3	18	TRBJ2-6